This T cell receptor beta chain was captured in a study of radiation and T cells in renal cell carcinoma. Treatment reported: treatment-naive control, cytoreductive nephrectomy. Trimming took 2 bases from V and 0 from J, leaving 5 bases between them. The germline gives CDR1 MNHNS, CDR2 SASEGT. CDR3 length: 14 amino acids. Here immunoSEQ multiplex PCR was the method, and the copy in TCRdb shows in-frame clones only, minus some. The sample includes around 16,000 clones, roughly 56% of them seen just once. On this clone itself: Its antigen is still unknown.

Whole-study results and caveats: Compared with controls, irradiated tumors had more, larger dominant CDR3 motifs. Only small tumor regions of 0.95 to 1 g were sampled.

This chain joins TRBV6-1 and TRBJ1-5, with D unclear. The TCR sequence derives from a middle-aged man with renal cell carcinoma. Sample: tumor tissue, taken from a patient whose treatment was nephrectomy without radiotherapy. CDR3 protein: CASSETVSNQPQHF. The CDR3 DNA is TGTGCCAGCAGTGAAACAGTTAGCAATCAGCCCCAGCATTTT.